One and the same sample provided the 2 T cell receptor beta chains below, sequenced in a study of patients and donors after allogeneic stem cell transplantation. TCRdb re-called the RT-PCR reads with MiXCR, one entry per CDR3 protein. The data show roughly 880,000 distinct CDR3 sequences, approximately 18% seen once. Sequences were obtained from blood, either unsorted or a sorted T cell fraction (not recorded which). Receptors originate from a human donor who was either an allogeneic HSCT recipient or a stem cell or donor lymphocyte infusion donor (not recorded which). It is not recorded whose cells these are; they may come from a transplant donor.

V usage is TRBV20-1 and J usage is TRBJ2-7; 9 nucleotides match TRBD1. The CDR3 runs to 16 residues. Germline lookup yields CDR1 DFQATT and CDR2 SNEGSKA (reference sequence). After removal of 1 base from V and 0 bases from J, the junction contained 7 bases not matched to a gene. The CDR3: CSARGLGTGISYEQYF. DNA of the CDR3: TGCAGTGCTAGAGGTTTAGGGACAGGGATCTCCTACGAGCAGTACTTC.

The sample holds a few counts of this clonotype. This sequence joins TRBV20-1 and TRBJ2-5; D is perhaps TRBD1 or TRBD2 (5 bases each). The V gene's germline CDR1 is DFQATT and CDR2 SNEGSKA (reference sequence). The CDR3 spans 15 residues. With 6 bases removed from V and 0 bases from J, the gap between germline ends came to 17 bases. As DNA, the CDR3 is TGCAGTGCCCCCCCCGGGGCATCGTACCAAGAGACCCAGTACTTC. This encodes CSAPPGASYQETQYF.